This T cell receptor (beta chain) is drawn from a study of CD8 T cells in Susac syndrome. Peripheral blood CD8+ and CD4+ T cells were profiled by TCR beta sequencing. Controls were age- and sex-matched healthy donors. TEMRA cells were FACS-enriched and CD8+ and CD4+ T cells negatively isolated. RNA amounts of roughly 0.45 to 1 ug underwent reverse transcription with random hexamers. A multiplex approach, immunoSEQ multiplex PCR, amplified TCR beta CDR3 across 54 Vbeta and 13 Jbeta. TCRdb independently ran MiXCR on the immunoSEQ multiplex PCR reads; one entry per CDR3 protein. The sample shows 120,000 or so distinct CDR3 sequences, 85% to 95% of them seen only once. The CDR3 runs 14 residues. Germline loops: CDR1 LNHNV, CDR2 YYDKDF (reference sequence). Trimming cost V 3 bases and J 3 bases; bases outside gene matches: 2.

The specimen was CD4+ T cells from PBMCs. This rearrangement joins TRBV15 to TRBJ2-5, with 9 bases lining up with TRBD1. This TCR came from a human donor in good health. The CDR3 sequence is CATSRRTGEETQYF. In DNA, the CDR3 is TGTGCCACCAGCAGGAGGACAGGGGAAGAGACCCAGTACTTC.